The clone carrying this T cell receptor beta chain was observed a handful of times. Its antigen is not identified. This sample is part of a study of identical twins. The CDR3 loop spans 15 amino acids. Trimming took 5 bases from V and 6 from J; bases not matched to a gene: 12. Germline CDR1 is LNHDA and CDR2 is SQIVND (reference sequence). A single record per CDR3 protein comes from TCRdb applying MiXCR to the 5' RACE reads. The repertoire holds roughly 290,000 distinct CDR3 sequences, with 8.5% to 9.5% as singletons. Findings of the study overall: Modeled out-of-frame TCR alpha sharing in monozygotic twins fell below observed levels. Cord blood beta clonotypes that were abundant carried fewer insertions, and memory repertoires showed no such trend. Partly confounded zero-insertion analyses could result from invariant MAIT and iNKT cells.

The sample was also linked to a second study, of yellow fever vaccine responses in identical twins. That source reports: Twin vaccine T cell responses reportedly seemed partly convergent, partly personalized.

The sample taken for sequencing was CD8+ T cells sorted from blood. The rearrangement uses TRBV19 and TRBJ2-7; 8 nucleotides match TRBD2. This clonotype was sampled from a young woman in good health. CDR3 loop: CASSAPRSGRGEQYF. The CDR3 DNA reads as TGTGCCAGTAGTGCCCCCCGGAGCGGGAGAGGCGAGCAGTACTTC.